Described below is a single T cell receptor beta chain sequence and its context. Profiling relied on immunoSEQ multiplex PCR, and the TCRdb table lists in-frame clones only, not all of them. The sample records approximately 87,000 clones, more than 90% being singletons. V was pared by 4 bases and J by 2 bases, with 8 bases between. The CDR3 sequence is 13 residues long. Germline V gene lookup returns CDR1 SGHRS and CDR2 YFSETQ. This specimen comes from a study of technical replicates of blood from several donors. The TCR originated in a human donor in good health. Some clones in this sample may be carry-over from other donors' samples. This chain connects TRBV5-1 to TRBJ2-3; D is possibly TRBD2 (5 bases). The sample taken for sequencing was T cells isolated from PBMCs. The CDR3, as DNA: TGCGCCAGCAGCCACCGGGACACAGATACGCAGTATTTT. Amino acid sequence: CASSHRDTDTQYF.